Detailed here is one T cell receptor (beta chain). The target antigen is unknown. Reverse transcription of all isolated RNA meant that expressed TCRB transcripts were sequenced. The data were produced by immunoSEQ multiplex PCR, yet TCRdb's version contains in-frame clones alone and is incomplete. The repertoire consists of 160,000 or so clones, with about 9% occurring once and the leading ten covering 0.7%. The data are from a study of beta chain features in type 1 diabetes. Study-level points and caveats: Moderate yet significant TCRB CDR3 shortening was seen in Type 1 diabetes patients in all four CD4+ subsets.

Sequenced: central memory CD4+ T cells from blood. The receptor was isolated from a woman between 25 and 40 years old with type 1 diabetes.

The CDR3 DNA reads TGTGCCAGCAGCGACGGACAGCGGCGGTCCTACAATGAGCAGTTCTTC. Translating it yields CASSDGQRRSYNEQFF. This sequence joins TRBV5-4 and TRBJ2-1, with a tentative D call TRBD1 (6 bases). Germline CDR1 is SGHNT and CDR2 is YYREEE (reference sequence). Between the trimmed V and J ends, which lost 4 bases and 1 base, there was a span of 15 bases. The CDR3 is 16 amino acids.